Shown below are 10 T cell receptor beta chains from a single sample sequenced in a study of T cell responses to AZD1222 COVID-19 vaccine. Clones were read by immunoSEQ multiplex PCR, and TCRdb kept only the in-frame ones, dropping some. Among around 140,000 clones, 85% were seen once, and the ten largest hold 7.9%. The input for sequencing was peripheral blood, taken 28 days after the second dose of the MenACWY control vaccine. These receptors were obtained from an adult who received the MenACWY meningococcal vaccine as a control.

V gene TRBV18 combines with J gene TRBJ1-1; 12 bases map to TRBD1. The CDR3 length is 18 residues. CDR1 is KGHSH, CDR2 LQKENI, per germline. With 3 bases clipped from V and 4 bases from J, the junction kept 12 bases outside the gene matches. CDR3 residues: CASSPGQGALGAGTEAFF. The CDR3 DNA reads TGTGCCAGCTCACCGGGACAGGGGGCCTTGGGGGCGGGCACTGAAGCTTTCTTT.

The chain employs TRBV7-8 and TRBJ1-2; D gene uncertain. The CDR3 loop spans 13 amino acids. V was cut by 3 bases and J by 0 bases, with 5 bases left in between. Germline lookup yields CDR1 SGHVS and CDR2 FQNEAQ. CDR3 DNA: TGTGCCAGCAGCTTTGCGACTAACTATGGCTACACCTTC. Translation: CASSFATNYGYTF.

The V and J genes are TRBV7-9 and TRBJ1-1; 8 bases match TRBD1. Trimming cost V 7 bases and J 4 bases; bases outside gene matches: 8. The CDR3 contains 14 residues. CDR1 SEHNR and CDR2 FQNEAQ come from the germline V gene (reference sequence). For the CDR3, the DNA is TGTGCCAGCACCTTCCTGGACAGGGCCACTGAAGCTTTCTTT. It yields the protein CASTFLDRATEAFF. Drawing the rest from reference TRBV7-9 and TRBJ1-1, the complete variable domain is DTGVSQNPRHKITKRGQNVTFRCDPISEHNRLYWYRQTLGQGPEFLTYFQNEAQLEKSRLLSDRFSAERPKGSFSTLEIQRTEQGDSAMYLCASTFLDRATEAFFGQGTRLTVV.

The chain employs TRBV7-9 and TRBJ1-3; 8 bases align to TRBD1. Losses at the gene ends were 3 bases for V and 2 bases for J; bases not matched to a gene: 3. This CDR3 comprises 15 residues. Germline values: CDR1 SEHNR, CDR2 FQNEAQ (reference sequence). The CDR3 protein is CASSFGQGPGNTIYF. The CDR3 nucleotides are TGTGCCAGCAGCTTCGGACAGGGACCTGGAAACACCATATATTTT.

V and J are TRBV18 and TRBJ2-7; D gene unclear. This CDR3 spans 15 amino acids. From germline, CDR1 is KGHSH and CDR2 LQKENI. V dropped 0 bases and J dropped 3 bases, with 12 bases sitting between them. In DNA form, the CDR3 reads TGTGCCAGCTCACCACCGTCTGGAAAAGGCTACGAGCAGTACTTC. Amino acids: CASSPPSGKGYEQYF.

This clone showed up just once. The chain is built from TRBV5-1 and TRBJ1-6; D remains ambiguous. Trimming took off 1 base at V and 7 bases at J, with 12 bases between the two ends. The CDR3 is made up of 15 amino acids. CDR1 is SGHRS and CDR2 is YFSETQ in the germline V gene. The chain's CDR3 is CASSLQPGLNSPLHF. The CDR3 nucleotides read TGCGCCAGCAGCTTGCAGCCGGGTTTGAATTCACCCCTCCACTTT.

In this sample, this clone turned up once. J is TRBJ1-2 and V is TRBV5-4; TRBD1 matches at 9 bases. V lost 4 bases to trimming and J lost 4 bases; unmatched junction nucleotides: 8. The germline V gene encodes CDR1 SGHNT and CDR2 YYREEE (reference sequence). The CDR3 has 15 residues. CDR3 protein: CASSTRTGEPYGYTF. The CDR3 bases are TGTGCCAGCAGCACTCGGACAGGGGAACCCTATGGCTACACCTTC.

CDR3 bases: TGTGCCAGCAGCTTGGTGGGAGCGTCGGAGACCCAGTACTTC. The encoded protein is CASSLVGASETQYF. The rearrangement joins TRBV5-8 to TRBJ2-5; TRBD2 is a possible D gene (5 bases). V gave up 0 bases and J gave up 5 bases, with 11 bases separating them. The CDR3 is 14 amino acids. The germline CDR1 and CDR2 sequences are SGHTS and YDEGEE.

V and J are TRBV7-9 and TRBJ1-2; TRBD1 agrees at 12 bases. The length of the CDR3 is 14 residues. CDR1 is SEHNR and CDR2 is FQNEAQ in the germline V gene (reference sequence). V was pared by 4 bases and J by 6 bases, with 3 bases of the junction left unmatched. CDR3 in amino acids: CASSSGQGANGYTF. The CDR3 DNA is TGTGCCAGCAGCTCGGGACAGGGGGCGAATGGCTACACCTTC.

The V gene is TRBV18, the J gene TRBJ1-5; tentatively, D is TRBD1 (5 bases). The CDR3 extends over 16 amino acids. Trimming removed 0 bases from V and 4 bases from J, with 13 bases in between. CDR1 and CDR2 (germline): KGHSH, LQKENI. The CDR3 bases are TGTGCCAGCTCACCACCCACGCAGGGCGAAAATCAGCCCCAGCATTTT. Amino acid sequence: CASSPPTQGENQPQHF. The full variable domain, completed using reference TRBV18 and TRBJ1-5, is NAGVMQNPRHLVRRRGQEARLRCSPMKGHSHVYWYRQLPEEGLKFMVYLQKENIIDESGMPKERFSAEFPKEGPSILRIQQVVRGDSAAYFCASSPPTQGENQPQHFGDGTRLSIL.